One and the same sample provided the 9 T cell receptor beta chains below, sequenced in a study of T cells in Graves' hyperthyroidism and ophthalmopathy. Amplified TCR beta CDR3 regions came from RNA transcripts. The HTBI primer set was used in a first-round RT-PCR of the TCR CDR3. TCRdb itself ran the multiplex PCR reads through MiXCR, one entry per CDR3 protein. The sample shows approximately 210,000 distinct CDR3 sequences, 15% to 20% of them seen only once. Sequenced: blood. These receptors were obtained from a man aged 50 or older with Graves' hyperthyroidism.

The chain combines TRBV2 with TRBJ2-7; no firm D call. The CDR3 consists of 12 residues. The V end was cut by 5 bases, the J end by 2 bases, with 7 bases between. The germline CDR1 and CDR2 sequences are SNHLY and FYNNEI. The DNA of the CDR3 is TGTGCCAGCAGTTACTACCCCTACGAGCAGTACTTC. Its translation: CASSYYPYEQYF. The whole variable domain, remainder taken from reference TRBV2 and TRBJ2-7, is EPEVTQTPSHQVTQMGQEVILRCVPISNHLYFYWYRQILGQKVEFLVSFYNNEISEKSEIFDDQFSVERPDGSNFTLKIRSTKLEDSAMYFCASSYYPYEQYFGPGTRLTVT.

This clonotype was detected only a few times. V is TRBV30 and J is TRBJ2-7, with D unresolved. Germline V gene sequence: CDR1 GTSNPN, CDR2 SVGIG (reference sequence). The CDR3 covers 14 residues. Trimming pared 1 base from V and 3 bases from J, leaving 13 bases between. The CDR3 nucleotides read TGTGCCTGGAGTGCCCTGCCCCGCCTCTACGAGCAGTACTTC. Translation: CAWSALPRLYEQYF.

This clonotype showed up many times. The chain couples TRBV2 to TRBJ1-2, with D possibly matching TRBD1 (6 bases). Germline V gives CDR1 SNHLY, CDR2 FYNNEI. The CDR3 totals 15 residues. V gave up 2 bases and J gave up 5 bases, with 15 bases separating them. In DNA form, the CDR3 reads TGTGCCAGCAGTGAAAATGGGGGGCACGGATATGGCTACACCTTC. It yields the protein CASSENGGHGYGYTF.

Concerning this clonotype itself: A read error may explain this, as a much larger clone is one base away. The V call is TRBV11-2, the J call TRBJ1-3; no reliable D call. The CDR3 runs 14 residues. The germline V gene has CDR1 SGHAT and CDR2 FQNNGV. V was pared by 1 base and J by 0 bases, with 4 bases between. The CDR3 region has the DNA TGTGCCAGCAGCTTAGGCGCCTCTGGAAACACCATATATTTT. Protein product: CASSLGASGNTIYF. The whole variable domain, filled in from reference TRBV11-2 and TRBJ1-3, reads EAGVAQSPRYKIIEKRQSVAFWCNPISGHATLYWYQQILGQGPKLLIQFQNNGVVDDSQLPKDRFSAERLKGVDSTLKIQPAKLEDSAVYLCASSLGASGNTIYFGEGSWLTVV.

This clonotype was observed many times. J is TRBJ1-5 and V is TRBV18; D is unclear. V was pared by 6 bases and J by 12 bases, with 15 bases between. Germline lookup yields CDR1 KGHSH and CDR2 LQKENI. The CDR3 totals 12 residues. Written as DNA, the CDR3 is TGTGCCAGCTCGGTAGACGATAATCACCAGCATTTT. Translated, it gives CASSVDDNHQHF. Based on the CDR3 plus reference TRBV18 and TRBJ1-5, the full variable domain is NAGVMQNPRHLVRRRGQEARLRCSPMKGHSHVYWYRQLPEEGLKFMVYLQKENIIDESGMPKERFSAEFPKEGPSILRIQQVVRGDSAAYFCASSVDDNHQHFGDGTRLSIL.

This clonotype has a handful of counts. CDR3 nucleotide sequence: TGTGCCAGCAGCCAAGGGGGGGAAAGGGCAGATACGCAGTATTTT. It is translated as CASSQGGERADTQYF. The rearrangement uses TRBV7-9 and TRBJ2-3; a possible D gene is TRBD2 (7 bases). This CDR3 region has 15 residues. V was cut by 5 bases and J by 4 bases, with 16 bases left in between. CDR1 is SEHNR, CDR2 FQNEAQ, per germline (reference sequence).

The chain links TRBV5-1 to TRBJ2-5; 11 nucleotides agree with TRBD1. The CDR3 has 17 amino acids. The trim removed 4 bases at V and 5 bases at J, leaving 13 bases unmatched. The germline V gene encodes CDR1 SGHRS and CDR2 YFSETQ. The CDR3 spells CASSGARTGGAVETQYF. The CDR3 DNA is TGCGCCAGCAGCGGGGCTCGGACAGGGGGCGCGGTTGAGACCCAGTACTTC.

This clonotype was counted many times. The chain couples TRBV7-9 to TRBJ2-5; perhaps TRBD1 as D (6 bases). CDR3 length: 14 amino acids. Looked up from germline, CDR1 is SEHNR and CDR2 is FQNEAQ (reference sequence). The ends were cut back, 5 bases at V and 5 bases at J, with 15 bases in the middle. The CDR3 protein is CASSRGGSGETQYF. In DNA, the CDR3 is TGTGCCAGCAGCCGTGGGGGCTCGGGCGAGACCCAGTACTTC.

This clonotype was detected only a few times. The rearrangement links TRBV20-1 to TRBJ2-4; 8 bases align to TRBD1. Germline trimming cut 5 bases from V and 0 bases from J; bases unmatched to any gene: 12. The CDR3 covers 17 residues. Germline V lookup: CDR1 DFQATT, CDR2 SNEGSKA (reference sequence). The CDR3 reads CSARGQGPTLAKNIQYF. For the CDR3, the DNA is TGCAGTGCTCGAGGACAGGGCCCTACTCTAGCCAAAAACATTCAGTACTTC.